This is a list of T cell receptor beta chains from one sample in a study of blood T cell repertoires in COVID-19. Using immunoSEQ multiplex PCR, the repertoire was profiled, and TCRdb retains in-frame clones only, with some absent. The profile covers 15,000 or so clones, with about 91% appearing a single time and about 2.5% taken by the ten largest. The sample comprised peripheral blood. The receptors come from a human donor in a cohort sampled during active COVID-19. Both conserved end residues are part of each CDR3. The D gene is left open where the match is weak.

CDR3 protein,CDR3 DNA,D gene,J gene,V gene
CASSPIAGYTDTQYF,TGTGCCAGCAGTCCTATAGCGGGGTACACAGATACGCAGTATTTT,TRBD2,TRBJ2-3,TRBV7-3
CASSWTGLNTEAFF,TGTGCCAGCAGCTGGACAGGGCTAAACACTGAAGCTTTCTTT,TRBD1,TRBJ1-1,TRBV7-2
CASSQLLSGTSPNTGELFF,TGCGCCAGCAGCCAGTTACTTAGCGGGACCTCCCCGAACACCGGGGAGCTGTTTTTT,TRBD2,TRBJ2-2,TRBV4-3
CASSREQGSYGYTF,TGTGCCAGCAGTCGGGAGCAGGGCTCCTATGGCTACACCTTC,.,TRBJ1-2,TRBV27
CASSSITDTQYF,TGTGCCAGCAGTAGTATCACAGATACGCAGTATTTT,.,TRBJ2-3,TRBV14
CASSLGTGTYGYTF,TGTGCCAGCAGCTTAGGTACGGGTACCTATGGCTACACCTTC,.,TRBJ1-2,TRBV11-2
CASTLGTGVNQPQHF,TGCGCCAGCACGCTGGGGACAGGGGTCAATCAGCCCCAGCATTTT,TRBD1,TRBJ1-5,TRBV5-1
CASTPTAKSRTDTQYF,TGTGCCAGTACCCCGACAGCGAAGAGTCGCACAGATACGCAGTATTTT,.,TRBJ2-3,TRBV19
CASRPTGTYEQYF,TGTGCCAGCAGGCCTACAGGGACCTACGAGCAGTACTTC,.,TRBJ2-7,TRBV12-3/TRBV12-4
CASSVVPQANEQFF,TGTGCCAGCAGCGTAGTCCCCCAGGCCAATGAGCAGTTCTTC,.,TRBJ2-1,TRBV9
CASSIVQNTGELFF,TGTGCCAGTAGTATAGTTCAGAACACCGGGGAGCTGTTTTTT,.,TRBJ2-2,TRBV19